The sequence of this TCR beta chain was determined in a study of T cells in localized non-small cell lung cancer. Points from the study as a whole: Detection in adjacent lung was observed for a median around 50 of the top 100 tumor clones.

A note on this clone: Its antigen is unknown.

The CDR3 extends over 13 amino acids. Per the germline V gene, CDR1 is SGDLS and CDR2 is YYNGEE. Trimming cost V 5 bases and J 7 bases, with 15 bases left between them. This table comes from immunoSEQ multiplex PCR, and its TCRdb copy is limited to in-frame clones, with some not included. This table has roughly 72,000 clones, over 75% appearing once. The sequencing here drew on peripheral blood, taken before any cancer treatment. This receptor was obtained from an older female donor with stage I lung adenocarcinoma. The V call is TRBV9, the J call TRBJ1-2; D may be TRBD1 (5 bases). The CDR3 is CASSPGVERGYTF. The CDR3 nucleotides are TGTGCCAGCAGTCCGGGGGTGGAGCGTGGCTACACCTTC.